This is a list of T cell receptor beta chains from one sample in a study of T cells in Graves' hyperthyroidism and ophthalmopathy. TCRdb passed the multiplex PCR reads through MiXCR, listing each CDR3 protein once. The sample consists of some 500,000 distinct CDR3 sequences, roughly 14% of them appearing once. Sequenced material: blood. The receptors shown here come from a woman younger than 35 with Graves' hyperthyroidism. Each CDR3 is given with its conserved first and last residue. Fields, in order: J gene, V gene, clone size, D gene, CDR3 protein, CDR3 DNA. A D gene is named only where the DNA matches it firmly. Size values are once, few and many counts, or a class for expanded clones, and some rows have none.

TRBJ2-3	TRBV19	few	TRBD2	CASSLAGTSGSDTQYF	TGTGCCAGTAGCCTTGCCGGGACTAGCGGGAGCGATACGCAGTATTTT
TRBJ2-7	TRBV20-1	few	NA	CSASPGASYEQYF	TGCAGTGCTAGTCCAGGGGCCTCCTACGAGCAGTACTTC
TRBJ2-7	TRBV4-2	NA	TRBD1	CASSLRPDRAYEQYF	TGTGCCAGCAGCCTCCGCCCGGACAGGGCCTACGAGCAGTACTTC
TRBJ2-5	TRBV28	many	NA	CASSSGAGETQYF	TGTGCCAGCAGTTCAGGGGCAGGAGAGACCCAGTACTTC
TRBJ1-2	TRBV30	few	NA	CAWSVQGVYGYTF	TGTGCCTGGAGTGTACAGGGAGTCTATGGCTACACCTTC
TRBJ1-2	TRBV5-4	NA	NA	CASSLEGVDGYTF	TGTGCCAGCAGCTTGGAAGGGGTTGACGGCTACACCTTC
TRBJ2-1	TRBV20-1	few	NA	CSAPNVAAPSYNEQFF	TGCAGTGCGCCGAATGTAGCGGCACCCTCCTACAATGAGCAGTTCTTC
TRBJ2-1	TRBV19	many	TRBD2	CASRGLADYNEQFF	TGTGCCAGCCGGGGACTAGCTGATTACAATGAGCAGTTCTTC
TRBJ2-1	TRBV12-3/TRBV12-4	many	TRBD2	CASTLGGDGDNEQFF	TGTGCCAGCACCCTGGGAGGGGACGGAGACAATGAGCAGTTCTTC
TRBJ1-3	TRBV14	NA	NA	CASSQGANRNTIYF	TGTGCCAGCAGCCAAGGGGCCAATCGAAACACCATATATTTT
TRBJ1-5	TRBV30	few	NA	CAWSAAGNQPQHF	TGTGCCTGGAGTGCCGCGGGCAATCAGCCCCAGCATTTT
TRBJ1-1	TRBV15	many	NA	CATRERGGGVVVEAFF	TGTGCCACCAGGGAGAGGGGCGGGGGCGTTGTGGTTGAAGCTTTCTTT
TRBJ2-2	TRBV7-9	NA	NA	CASSLVVENTGELFF	TGTGCCAGCAGCTTAGTGGTCGAAAACACCGGGGAGCTGTTTTTT
TRBJ2-7	TRBV11-3	many	NA	CASGSSVTSYEQYF	TGTGCCAGCGGCAGCTCCGTAACATCCTACGAGCAGTACTTC
TRBJ2-1	TRBV18	few	NA	CASSQKDRSYYNEQFF	TGTGCCAGCTCACAGAAAGACAGGTCGTACTACAATGAGCAGTTCTTC
TRBJ2-3	TRBV20-1	NA	TRBD2	CSVNSGRAGYTQYF	TGCAGTGTTAATAGCGGGAGGGCCGGGTATACGCAGTATTTT
TRBJ2-2	TRBV9	many	NA	CASSVEQGTGELFF	TGTGCCAGCAGCGTAGAGCAGGGGACCGGGGAGCTGTTTTTT
TRBJ2-1	TRBV28	many	NA	CASSNGGTSNNEQFF	TGTGCCAGCAGTAACGGGGGAACATCGAACAATGAGCAGTTCTTC
TRBJ2-1	TRBV24-1	many	TRBD1	CATSLRGQGYNEQFF	TGTGCCACCAGCCTCAGGGGGCAGGGCTACAATGAGCAGTTCTTC
TRBJ2-3	TRBV13	few	TRBD2	CASSQRAGVSDTQYF	TGTGCCAGCAGCCAACGAGCGGGAGTATCAGATACGCAGTATTTT
TRBJ1-2	TRBV9	NA	NA	CASSVAITGIYGYTF	TGTGCCAGCAGCGTAGCAATCACAGGGATCTATGGCTACACCTTC
TRBJ2-1	TRBV4-1	NA	TRBD2	CASSQTASGTAYNEQFF	TGCGCCAGCAGCCAAACTGCGAGCGGGACGGCCTACAATGAGCAGTTCTTC
TRBJ2-2	TRBV2	many	NA	CASSAEASLGELFF	TGTGCCAGCAGTGCTGAAGCCAGCCTCGGGGAGCTGTTTTTT
TRBJ2-1	TRBV6-1	NA	NA	CASKADLVSNEQFF	TGTGCCAGCAAGGCGGACCTGGTAAGCAATGAGCAGTTCTTC
TRBJ2-1	TRBV29-1	few	TRBD2	CSVRLAGGSYNEQFF	TGCAGCGTGCGACTAGCGGGAGGCTCCTACAATGAGCAGTTCTTC
TRBJ1-5	TRBV2	many	NA	CASSLRGWGQYSNQPQHF	TGTGCCAGCAGTCTCCGCGGATGGGGACAATATAGCAATCAGCCCCAGCATTTT
TRBJ1-6	TRBV20-1	many	NA	CSALGARNNSPLHF	TGCAGTGCCCTCGGGGCGCGGAATAATTCACCCCTCCACTTT
TRBJ1-1	TRBV20-1	many	NA	CSARRRLVLNTEAFF	TGCAGTGCTAGAAGAAGGTTGGTATTGAACACTGAAGCTTTCTTT
TRBJ2-2	TRBV24-1	few	TRBD2	CATSDRLAGATGELFF	TGTGCCACCAGTGACCGACTAGCGGGAGCGACCGGGGAGCTGTTTTTT
TRBJ2-1	TRBV7-9	NA	NA	CASSRLSGRGSHNEQFF	TGTGCCAGCAGCCGGTTGAGCGGGCGAGGGTCCCACAATGAGCAGTTCTTC
TRBJ2-3	TRBV3-1	few	NA	CASSHIPRGTQYF	TGTGCCAGCAGCCACATCCCGCGGGGTACGCAGTATTTT
TRBJ1-5	TRBV19	many	TRBD1	CASSIADRDNQPQHF	TGTGCCAGTAGTATAGCGGACAGGGATAATCAGCCCCAGCATTTT
TRBJ1-5	TRBV16	NA	NA	CASSQSTAGYQPQHF	TGTGCCAGCAGCCAATCGACGGCGGGGTATCAGCCCCAGCATTTT
TRBJ1-1	TRBV7-2	many	NA	CASSLLGPAGDTEAFF	TGTGCCAGCAGCTTACTTGGCCCGGCCGGGGACACTGAAGCTTTCTTT
TRBJ2-1	TRBV12-3/TRBV12-4	NA	TRBD2	CASSTSGPGDYNEQFF	TGTGCCAGCAGTACTAGCGGTCCTGGCGATTACAATGAGCAGTTCTTC
TRBJ2-1	TRBV4-1	NA	TRBD2	CASSQLRTSGSNEQFF	TGCGCCAGCAGCCAGTTACGGACTAGCGGGAGCAATGAGCAGTTCTTC
TRBJ1-3	TRBV12-3/TRBV12-4	many	NA	CASSFTLPSGNTIYF	TGTGCCAGCAGTTTTACGCTCCCCTCTGGAAACACCATATATTTT
TRBJ2-1	TRBV2	many	NA	CASTAGYNEQFF	TGTGCCAGCACGGCAGGGTACAATGAGCAGTTCTTC
TRBJ1-1	TRBV29-1	few	NA	CSVLRGSTEAFF	TGCAGCGTTTTGCGAGGGTCCACTGAAGCTTTCTTT
TRBJ2-7	TRBV6-1	many	NA	CASSDRGTLKDYEQYF	TGTGCCAGCAGTGACAGAGGGACACTGAAGGACTACGAGCAGTACTTC
TRBJ2-3	TRBV24-1	many	NA	CATSGGIELDTQYF	TGTGCCACCAGTGGCGGTATAGAGTTGGATACGCAGTATTTT
TRBJ1-1	TRBV7-8	many	NA	CASSELPFAEAFF	TGTGCCAGCAGCGAGTTACCGTTCGCTGAAGCTTTCTTT
TRBJ2-1	TRBV3-1	many	TRBD2	CASSQGLAGGPGEQFF	TGTGCCAGCAGCCAGGGACTAGCGGGAGGGCCGGGGGAGCAGTTCTTC
TRBJ2-5	TRBV27	many	TRBD1	CASSLWDRDATQYF	TGTGCCAGCAGTTTATGGGACAGGGACGCGACCCAGTACTTC
TRBJ1-4	TRBV12-3/TRBV12-4	many	NA	CASSLEADEKLFF	TGTGCCAGCAGTTTAGAGGCGGATGAAAAACTGTTTTTT
TRBJ2-1	TRBV19	NA	TRBD2	CASTLRGDFYNEQFF	TGTGCCAGTACCCTCCGGGGGGATTTCTACAATGAGCAGTTCTTC
TRBJ2-3	TRBV12-3/TRBV12-4	many	NA	CASSWSGSGDTQYF	TGTGCCAGCAGTTGGTCGGGGTCCGGAGATACGCAGTATTTT
TRBJ1-4	TRBV19	many	NA	CASSIRQSNEKLFF	TGTGCCAGTAGTATCCGACAGTCTAATGAAAAACTGTTTTTT